The 4 T cell receptor beta chains below all came from one sample that was sequenced in a study of blood T cells in healthy people across ages. A second about 7 to 12 cycle PCR used barcoded and J-beta primers. TCRdb analysed the 5' RACE reads with MiXCR anew, one entry per CDR3 protein. The repertoire holds 1.5 million to 2 million distinct CDR3 sequences, with 28% as singletons. Sequencing was carried out using blood. Every receptor here comes from a woman aged 25 to 39 in good health.

The chain employs TRBV20-1 and TRBJ2-1; 13 bases fit TRBD2. Unmatched junction bases numbered 9, after V lost 6 bases and J lost 4 bases. Germline V gene sequence: CDR1 DFQATT, CDR2 SNEGSKA (reference sequence). The CDR3 spans 16 residues. CDR3 protein: CSATGLAGDPYNEQFF. In nucleotides, the CDR3 is TGCAGTGCCACCGGACTAGCGGGAGACCCGTACAATGAGCAGTTCTTC.

This clonotype was seen repeatedly, ten times or more. The chain couples TRBV10-3 to TRBJ2-7, with TRBD2 matching over 10 bases. V dropped 6 bases and J dropped 3; count of bases not matched to a gene: 8. This CDR3 contains 15 residues. CDR1 and CDR2 (germline): ENHRY, SYGVKD. The DNA of the CDR3 is TGTGCCATCAGCGGAACTAGCGGGATAATCTACGAGCAGTACTTC. It yields the protein CAISGTSGIIYEQYF.

On this clonotype: One base away lies a much larger clone, so this may be a sequencing read error. This rearrangement joins TRBV20-1 to TRBJ2-5, with D maybe TRBD2 (5 bases). The length of the CDR3 is 12 residues. Germline CDR1 DFQATT, CDR2 SNEGSKA (reference sequence). This CDR3 reads CRARVGSETQYF. CDR3 in DNA: TGCAGGGCGAGGGTAGGGAGCGAGACCCAGTACTTC.

This clonotype was picked up many times. The chain uses TRBV10-3 and TRBJ2-7; D is possibly TRBD2 (5 bases). The CDR3 loop spans 11 amino acids. Germline loops: CDR1 ENHRY, CDR2 SYGVKD. V shed 10 bases and J shed 1 base, with 8 bases lying between them. The CDR3 loop is CATGSSYEQYF. CDR3 bases: TGTGCCACTGGGAGTTCCTACGAGCAGTACTTC.